This TCR beta chain was documented in a study of response to subunit inactivated influenza vaccine. This clonotype showed up just a few times. Its antigen remains unidentified. TCRdb passed the RT-PCR reads through MiXCR, listing each CDR3 protein once. The sample lists fewer than 350,000 distinct CDR3 sequences; 20% to 25% were seen once. Study conclusions and caveats: Authors suggested each seasonal influenza vaccination recruits few new T cells.

The CDR3 sequence is 16 residues long. The junction had 4 bases not matched to a gene; V was cut back by 0 bases and J by 3 bases. Per germline, CDR1 LGHDT and CDR2 YNNKEL (reference sequence). The chain couples TRBV3-1 to TRBJ2-1; 8 positions match TRBD2. The sample was PBMCs from blood, taken 21 months after vaccination. The receptor comes from a man aged 50-75 years who received an inactivated influenza vaccine. The CDR3 is CASSQELSGGYNEQFF. The CDR3 nucleotides read TGTGCCAGCAGCCAAGAACTCAGCGGGGGCTACAATGAGCAGTTCTTC.